The 30 T cell receptor beta chains presented below share a single source sample, sequenced in a study of blood T cell repertoires in COVID-19. The protocol was immunoSEQ multiplex PCR, while the TCRdb copy is restricted to in-frame clones and leaves out a portion. Among more than 95,000 clones listed, around four fifths were seen once. The sample taken for sequencing was peripheral blood. The receptors originated from a man between 25 and 39 years old with acute or convalescent COVID-19.

The V call is TRBV5-6, the J call TRBJ2-1, with D tentatively TRBD1 (6 bases). Germline V gene data show CDR1 as SGHDT and CDR2 as YYEEEE. V gave up 0 bases and J gave up 4 bases, with 8 bases separating them. This CDR3 has 14 residues. As DNA, the CDR3 is TGTGCCAGCAGCTTGGTGGGACAATACAATGAGCAGTTCTTC. It specifies CASSLVGQYNEQFF.

The chain uses TRBV3-1 (or the pseudogene TRBV3-2) and TRBJ2-7, with TRBD2 as a possible D gene (7 bases). Trimming left V 4 bases short and J 7 bases short, with 17 bases between. CDR1 is LGHDT, CDR2 YNNKEL, per germline (reference sequence). There are 14 residues in the CDR3. The CDR3 bases are TGTGCCAGCAGCCCCCGAGGGGGGGCGCGTGAGCAGTACGTC. This encodes CASSPRGGAREQYV.

The CDR3 spells CAWTSGSYEQYF. In DNA form, the CDR3 reads TGTGCCTGGACTAGCGGCTCCTACGAGCAGTACTTC. The chain joins TRBV30 to TRBJ2-7; TRBD2 agrees at 7 bases. The V and J ends lost 4 bases and 0 bases, in that order; junction bases with no gene match: 0. The germline CDR1 and CDR2 sequences are GTSNPN and SVGIG (reference sequence). The CDR3 consists of 12 residues. The full variable domain, completed using reference TRBV30 and TRBJ2-7, is SQTIHQWPATLVQPVGSPLSLECTVEGTSNPNLYWYRQAAGRGLQLLFYSVGIGQISSEVPQNLSASRPQDRQFILSSKKLLLSDSGFYLCAWTSGSYEQYFGPGTRLTVT.

The V and J genes are TRBV6-2 or TRBV6-3 and TRBJ1-6; D not resolved. Germline CDR1 reads MNHEY; CDR2 reads SVGEGT. This CDR3 contains 16 residues. Trimming removed 0 bases from V and 10 bases from J, with 16 bases in between. The CDR3 DNA sequence: TGTGCCAGCAGTTACTCGAGGTCGACTGACGGCTCACCCCTCCACTTT. Encoded protein: CASSYSRSTDGSPLHF.

J is TRBJ2-1 and V is TRBV9; tentatively, D is TRBD2 (6 bases). CDR1 and CDR2 from the germline V gene are SGDLS and YYNGEE. Deletions cut 3 bases from V and 5 bases from J, with 12 bases between. CDR3 length: 14 amino acids. Written as DNA, the CDR3 is TGTGCCAGCAGCGCTACGGGACTCGACAATGAGCAGTTCTTC. This sequence encodes CASSATGLDNEQFF. The complete variable domain, with remaining parts taken from reference TRBV9 and TRBJ2-1, reads DSGVTQTPKHLITATGQRVTLRCSPRSGDLSVYWYQQSLDQGLQFLIQYYNGEERAKGNILERFSAQQFPDLHSELNLSSLELGDSALYFCASSATGLDNEQFFGPGTRLTVL.

The chain has TRBV2 and TRBJ2-1; D may be TRBD1 (6 bases). The CDR3 covers 15 residues. Germline-derived CDR1 and CDR2 are SNHLY and FYNNEI. Trimming removed 3 bases from V and 5 bases from J, with 14 bases in between. The CDR3 region is CASSDGTLEHNEQFF. In nucleotides, the CDR3 is TGTGCCAGCAGTGACGGGACATTGGAGCACAATGAGCAGTTCTTC.

The CDR3 here is CASSATSGSYNEQFF. In nucleotides, the CDR3 is TGTGCCAGCAGTGCAACTAGTGGCTCCTACAATGAGCAGTTCTTC. The chain couples TRBV6-2 or TRBV6-3 to TRBJ2-1; TRBD2 is a possible D gene (5 bases). The CDR3 runs 15 residues. Trimming stripped 5 bases from V and 0 bases from J, with 11 bases between. Germline CDR1 is MNHEY and CDR2 is SVGEGT.

This clone was detected a few times. The chain uses TRBV5-6 and TRBJ1-1; no clear D gene. V shed 2 bases and J shed 1 base, with 12 bases lying between them. CDR1 is SGHDT and CDR2 is YYEEEE in the germline V gene. The CDR3 loop spans 15 amino acids. The CDR3 loop reads CASSFVYGQNTEAFF. CDR3 coding DNA: TGTGCCAGCAGCTTTGTGTATGGCCAGAACACTGAAGCTTTCTTT. Full variable domain (remainder filled in from reference TRBV5-6 and TRBJ1-1): DAGVTQSPTHLIKTRGQQVTLRCSPKSGHDTVSWYQQALGQGPQFIFQYYEEEERQRGNFPDRFSGHQFPNYSSELNVNALLLGDSALYLCASSFVYGQNTEAFFGQGTRLTVV.

The V call is TRBV5-6, the J call TRBJ1-3; no clear D gene. This CDR3 comprises 11 residues. V gave up 2 bases and J gave up 7 bases, with 4 bases separating them. CDR1 is SGHDT and CDR2 is YYEEEE in the germline V gene. Written as DNA, the CDR3 is TGTGCCAGCAGCTTCGGTAACACCATATATTTT. Amino acid sequence: CASSFGNTIYF.

The sample holds a few counts of this clone. V gene TRBV19 combines with J gene TRBJ1-1; D may be TRBD1 (5 bases). CDR1 LNHDA and CDR2 SQIVND come from the germline V gene (reference sequence). CDR3 length: 14 residues. Trimming stripped 1 base from V and 4 bases from J, with 10 bases between. CDR3 in amino acids: CASSIGRALTEAFF. CDR3 DNA sequence: TGTGCCAGTAGTATAGGCAGGGCTCTCACTGAAGCTTTCTTT.

V and J are TRBV18 and TRBJ1-6; D is uncertain. CDR1 is KGHSH and CDR2 is LQKENI in the germline V gene. V was cut by 0 bases and J by 8 bases, with 11 bases left in between. The CDR3 runs 15 residues. This CDR3 is CASSPPVPQDSPLHF. In DNA form, the CDR3 reads TGTGCCAGCTCACCACCCGTACCACAAGATTCACCCCTCCACTTT.

The chain links TRBV27 to TRBJ2-3; TRBD2 matches at 10 bases. The trim removed 4 bases at V and 5 bases at J, leaving 6 bases unmatched. CDR3 length: 15 amino acids. Germline V gene lookup returns CDR1 MNHEY and CDR2 SMNVEV (reference sequence). This CDR3 reads CASSSSGGAGDTQYF. In DNA, the CDR3 is TGTGCCAGCAGTTCAAGCGGGGGGGCAGGAGATACGCAGTATTTT.

This clone was recorded a few times. The chain employs TRBV24-1 and TRBJ2-2, with TRBD1 as a possible D gene (5 bases). Germline lookup yields CDR1 KGHDR and CDR2 SFDVKD. The length of the CDR3 is 14 residues. V lost 1 base and J 4 bases, leaving 6 bases between the germline ends. CDR3 DNA sequence: TGTGCCACCAGTGATTTTACAGGCACCGGGGAGCTGTTTTTT. Its protein product is CATSDFTGTGELFF.

The V and J genes are TRBV5-5 and TRBJ2-6; no reliable D call. CDR3 length: 16 amino acids. V lost 2 bases to trimming and J lost 0 bases, with 9 bases between them. CDR1 is SGHKS and CDR2 is YYEKEE in the germline V gene (reference sequence). CDR3 coding DNA: TGTGCCAGCAGCTTTGTCTGGAGCTCTGGGGCCAACGTCCTGACTTTC. Protein: CASSFVWSSGANVLTF.

The genes are TRBV15 and TRBJ2-7; possibly TRBD1 for D (6 bases). This CDR3 spans 16 amino acids. The V and J ends lost 5 bases and 2 bases respectively, with 19 bases between them. CDR1 and CDR2 (germline): LNHNV, YYDKDF (reference sequence). The CDR3 loop is CATSRADRDITYEQYF. CDR3 in DNA: TGTGCCACCAGCCGGGCAGACCGGGACATTACCTACGAGCAGTACTTC.

The rearrangement joins TRBV10-3 to TRBJ1-3; D remains unclear. The CDR3 is made up of 11 amino acids. The germline CDR1 and CDR2 sequences are ENHRY and SYGVKD. V lost 10 bases and J 0 bases, leaving 4 bases between the germline ends. The CDR3 nucleotides read TGTGCCACCTACTCTGGAAACACCATATATTTT. It specifies CATYSGNTIYF.

The count of this clone is one. This sequence joins TRBV10-3 and TRBJ2-4; 9 nucleotides agree with TRBD1. The trim removed 3 bases at V and 5 bases at J, leaving 20 bases unmatched. The CDR3 extends over 20 amino acids. In germline, CDR1 is ENHRY, CDR2 SYGVKD. The CDR3 loop is CAISEPGQGSRGNPQNIQYF. CDR3 nucleotides: TGTGCCATCAGTGAACCGGGACAGGGATCAAGAGGGAACCCCCAAAACATTCAGTACTTC.

The rearrangement joins TRBV19 to TRBJ2-1; TRBD2 aligns across 9 bases. The CDR3 extends over 14 amino acids. Germline V CDR1 and CDR2: LNHDA, SQIVND (reference sequence). Unmatched junction bases numbered 3, after V lost 1 base and J lost 8 bases. The CDR3, as DNA: TGTGCCAGTAGTATAGTGGGACTAGCCCATGAGCAGTTCTTC. This encodes CASSIVGLAHEQFF.

The rearrangement joins TRBV6-5 to TRBJ1-3, with a tentative D call TRBD1 (5 bases). The CDR3 runs to 13 residues. The germline V gene encodes CDR1 MNHEY and CDR2 SVGAGI. V lost 7 bases and J 1 base, leaving 8 bases between the germline ends. The chain's CDR3 is CASIRQSGNTIYF. The CDR3 bases are TGTGCCAGCATTCGACAGTCTGGAAACACCATATATTTT.

V usage is TRBV7-3 and J usage is TRBJ2-5, with D perhaps matching TRBD2 (5 bases). Trimming took 5 bases from V and 0 from J, leaving 13 bases between them. Germline lookup yields CDR1 SGHTA and CDR2 FQGTGA. The CDR3 is 15 amino acids. CDR3: CASSVLEDYQETQYF. The CDR3 bases are TGTGCCAGCAGCGTTCTAGAGGACTACCAAGAGACCCAGTACTTC.

This clone was detected once. DNA of the CDR3: TGTGCCAGCAGTAGAGAAACGAGGACTGAAGCTTTCTTT. Its protein product is CASSRETRTEAFF. The chain is built from TRBV6-5 and TRBJ1-1, with D hard to call. V lost 5 bases, J lost 5 bases, and 12 bases lay in between. The CDR3 is 13 amino acids. CDR1 is MNHEY and CDR2 is SVGAGI in the germline V gene.

This clone was detected once. The gene calls are TRBV9 and TRBJ1-2; D remains ambiguous. Germline V gene sequence: CDR1 SGDLS, CDR2 YYNGEE. V gave up 0 bases and J gave up 2 bases, with 8 bases separating them. CDR3 length: 14 amino acids. CDR3 region: CASSVEPGNYGYTF. CDR3 nucleotides: TGTGCCAGCAGCGTAGAGCCGGGAAACTATGGCTACACCTTC. The full variable domain, rest sourced from reference TRBV9 and TRBJ1-2, is DSGVTQTPKHLITATGQRVTLRCSPRSGDLSVYWYQQSLDQGLQFLIQYYNGEERAKGNILERFSAQQFPDLHSELNLSSLELGDSALYFCASSVEPGNYGYTFGSGTRLTVV.

The chain is built from TRBV11-2 and TRBJ1-2; no clear D. The length of the CDR3 is 13 residues. Germline lookup yields CDR1 SGHAT and CDR2 FQNNGV. V shed 0 bases and J shed 6 bases, with 8 bases lying between them. CDR3: CASSLDLGDGYTF. CDR3 in DNA: TGTGCCAGCAGCTTAGACCTCGGGGATGGCTACACCTTC.

This clone was seen only once. This CDR3 reads CASSFSSGGRIDEQFF. The CDR3, as DNA: TGTGCCAGCAGCTTCTCTAGCGGGGGCCGGATTGATGAGCAGTTCTTC. V is TRBV9 and J is TRBJ2-1; 10 bases match TRBD2. CDR3 length: 16 amino acids. The J segment lost 8 bases and the V segment lost 4 bases, leaving 12 bases of the junction unmatched. From germline, CDR1 is SGDLS and CDR2 YYNGEE.

The V call is TRBV19, the J call TRBJ1-5; D uncertain. This CDR3 is 14 amino acids long. Germline-derived CDR1 and CDR2 are LNHDA and SQIVND (reference sequence). V gave up 5 bases and J gave up 4 bases, with 12 bases separating them. In DNA form, the CDR3 reads TGTGCCAGTAGTTATAGCCTGCGTAATCAGCCCCAGCATTTT. It codes for CASSYSLRNQPQHF.

About this clone itself: An end of the junction does not agree with germline; a read error may underlie this. V is TRBV7-7 and J is TRBJ2-1, with D maybe TRBD2 (6 bases). There are 13 residues in the CDR3. Per germline, CDR1 SSHAT and CDR2 FNYEAQ (reference sequence). This CDR3 reads CASSPRRGNEQFF. In DNA, the CDR3 is TGTGCTAGCAGCCCGAGACGGGGGAATGAGCAGTTCTTC.

The rearrangement joins TRBV11-2 to TRBJ2-7; 7 nucleotides agree with TRBD1. Germline assignment: CDR1 SGHAT and CDR2 FQNNGV. With 2 bases clipped from V and 2 bases from J, the junction kept 3 bases outside the gene matches. This CDR3 has 14 residues. The DNA of the CDR3 is TGTGCCAGCAGCTTATCGACAGGGCCCTACGAGCAGTACGTC. Its translation: CASSLSTGPYEQYV.

This chain connects TRBV2 to TRBJ1-1; D unresolved. CDR1 and CDR2 from the germline V gene are SNHLY and FYNNEI. CDR3 length: 13 residues. V lost 6 bases, J lost 2 bases, and 10 bases lay in between. CDR3 sequence (DNA): TGTGCCAGCAGAACGGGTGTAAACACTGAAGCTTTCTTT. This codes for CASRTGVNTEAFF.

CDR3 residues: CASSPLAGGGDTQYF. The DNA of the CDR3 is TGTGCCAGCAGCCCCCTAGCGGGGGGTGGGGATACGCAGTATTTT. The chain has TRBV2 and TRBJ2-3; TRBD2 matches at 11 bases. V gave up 6 bases and J gave up 6 bases; unmatched junction bases: 8. This CDR3 contains 15 residues. Germline CDR1 SNHLY, CDR2 FYNNEI.

The chain is built from TRBV19 and TRBJ2-7, with 7 positions matching TRBD1. Germline lookup yields CDR1 LNHDA and CDR2 SQIVND (reference sequence). The CDR3 has 15 amino acids. The V gene end was trimmed by 2 bases and the J gene end by 0 bases; junction bases not matched to a gene: 4. The CDR3 sequence is CASSIRGLGSYEQYF. The CDR3 DNA reads as TGTGCCAGTAGTATAAGGGGGCTAGGCTCCTACGAGCAGTACTTC.